This passage covers 15 T cell receptor beta chains from one sample sequenced in a study of OX40 agonist ivuxolimab in advanced cancers. The data were produced by immunoSEQ multiplex PCR, yet TCRdb's version contains in-frame clones alone and is incomplete. The top ten hold more than 5.5% of the sample, which has around 100,000 clones, 70% to 90% seen once. The sample was CD4+ or CD8+ T cells sorted from blood, taken in a trial of the OX40 agonist ivuxolimab. The receptors come from an adult with an advanced solid tumor such as melanoma, head and neck, liver or kidney cancer.

This clone was seen once. V gene TRBV5-5 combines with J gene TRBJ1-1; D is undetermined. CDR3 length: 13 amino acids. Germline V lookup: CDR1 SGHKS, CDR2 YYEKEE (reference sequence). Trimming cost V 0 bases and J 5 bases, with 8 bases left between them. The CDR3: CASSLAAGTEAFF. The CDR3 bases are TGTGCCAGCAGCTTGGCAGCGGGAACTGAAGCTTTCTTT.

This sequence joins TRBV7-9 and TRBJ1-2; perhaps TRBD1 as D (5 bases). CDR3 size: 13 residues. Trimming cost V 2 bases and J 8 bases, with 12 bases left between them. Germline CDR1 reads SEHNR; CDR2 reads FQNEAQ (reference sequence). CDR3 loop: CASSLSGTEGYTF. For the CDR3, the DNA is TGTGCCAGCAGCTTATCAGGGACGGAAGGCTACACCTTC.

The chain has TRBV6-6 and TRBJ1-2; D call uncertain. Between the trimmed V and J ends, which lost 5 bases and 4 bases, there was a span of 11 bases. The CDR3 runs 13 residues. Germline CDR1 MNHNY, CDR2 SVGAGI (reference sequence). The CDR3 nucleotides are TGTGCCAGCAGTCACCCTGGGCGCTATGGCTACACCTTC. It specifies CASSHPGRYGYTF.

The genes are TRBV5-6 and TRBJ2-3, with a weak D call TRBD2 (6 bases). Trimming left V 4 bases short and J 6 bases short, with 21 bases between. The germline gives CDR1 SGHDT, CDR2 YYEEEE. The CDR3 sequence is 16 residues long. In DNA, the CDR3 is TGTGCCAGCAGCCACCCAGGTGGCGGGGCACCGGATACGCAGTATTTT. It specifies CASSHPGGGAPDTQYF.

CDR3 sequence reads: CASSQGETVSSYNEQFF. In nucleotides, the CDR3 is TGCGCCAGCAGCCAAGGAGAGACAGTCAGCTCCTACAATGAGCAGTTCTTC. The chain carries TRBV4-1 and TRBJ2-1, with D maybe TRBD1 (5 bases). Looked up from germline, CDR1 is MGHRA and CDR2 is YSYEKL. The CDR3 is made up of 17 amino acids. V was pared by 1 base and J by 0 bases, with 13 bases between.

The rearrangement links TRBV6-1 to TRBJ1-3; D not resolved. Germline CDR1 is MNHNS and CDR2 is SASEGT. CDR3 size: 15 residues. V lost 8 bases, J lost 0 bases, and 14 bases lay in between. This CDR3 is CASWKGDTSGNTIYF. In DNA form, the CDR3 reads TGTGCCAGCTGGAAGGGAGACACCTCTGGAAACACCATATATTTT.

J is TRBJ1-5 and V is TRBV2; no clear D gene. Trimming removed 5 bases from V and 9 bases from J, with 8 bases in between. This CDR3 is built from 11 residues. In germline, CDR1 is SNHLY, CDR2 FYNNEI. The CDR3 loop reads CASSREGPQHF. As DNA, the CDR3 is TGTGCCAGCAGTAGGGAGGGGCCCCAGCATTTT. The whole variable domain, remainder taken from reference TRBV2 and TRBJ1-5, is EPEVTQTPSHQVTQMGQEVILRCVPISNHLYFYWYRQILGQKVEFLVSFYNNEISEKSEIFDDQFSVERPDGSNFTLKIRSTKLEDSAMYFCASSREGPQHFGDGTRLSIL.

This chain uses TRBV2 with TRBJ2-5, with TRBD2 as a possible D gene (6 bases). Trimming took off 7 bases at V and 5 bases at J, with 14 bases between the two ends. Germline CDR1 reads SNHLY; CDR2 reads FYNNEI. This CDR3 spans 13 amino acids. The CDR3 sequence: CASTEVTRETQYF. In DNA, the CDR3 is TGTGCCAGCACTGAGGTGACTAGGGAGACCCAGTACTTC.

This clone showed up just a few times. V gene TRBV4-2 combines with J gene TRBJ1-2; D is unclear. The V gene lost 4 bases and the J gene lost 2 bases, with 17 bases spanning the gap. Germline lookup yields CDR1 LGHNA and CDR2 YNFKEQ. The CDR3 spans 16 residues. The CDR3 protein is CASSPSEFLGNYGYTF. For the CDR3, the DNA is TGTGCCAGCAGCCCGTCGGAGTTCCTAGGAAACTATGGCTACACCTTC.

V usage is TRBV7-3 and J usage is TRBJ1-5, with D unresolved. The CDR3 loop spans 9 amino acids. Germline CDR1 SGHTA, CDR2 FQGTGA. Trimming cost V 11 bases and J 7 bases, with 6 bases left between them. The CDR3 nucleotides are TGTGCCGCAGGACAGCCCCAGCATTTT. Amino acid sequence: CAAGQPQHF.

V usage is TRBV30 and J usage is TRBJ1-5; no definite D call. The CDR3 spans 14 residues. Germline V CDR1 and CDR2: GTSNPN, SVGIG (reference sequence). V dropped 1 base and J dropped 6 bases, with 13 bases sitting between them. The CDR3 sequence is CAWSDGVVVQPQHF. In DNA form, the CDR3 reads TGTGCCTGGAGTGACGGGGTGGTAGTTCAGCCCCAGCATTTT.

The table lists this clone with a count of one. V is TRBV18 and J is TRBJ2-4, with D perhaps being TRBD1 or TRBD2 (5 bases each). The V end was cut by 3 bases, the J end by 0 bases, with 9 bases between. In germline, CDR1 is KGHSH, CDR2 LQKENI. The CDR3 extends over 15 amino acids. CDR3 protein: CASSPRGLAKNIQYF. The CDR3, as DNA: TGTGCCAGCTCACCTCGGGGCCTAGCCAAAAACATTCAGTACTTC.

The V gene is TRBV10-2, the J gene TRBJ1-2; no clear D. The CDR3 is 13 residues long. Per the germline V gene, CDR1 is WSHSY and CDR2 is SAAADI. V was cut by 6 bases and J by 8 bases, with 16 bases left in between. The CDR3 coding sequence is TGCGCCAGCAGCCCCGGGTCGAGAAAGGGCTACACCTTC. It translates to CASSPGSRKGYTF.

V and J are TRBV6-4 and TRBJ1-4; D is unresolved. Germline lookup yields CDR1 MRHNA and CDR2 SNTAGT. The ends were cut back, 7 bases at V and 4 bases at J, with 10 bases in the middle. The CDR3 runs to 13 residues. The CDR3 DNA reads as TGTGCCAGCACAGAACAGCGTAATGAAAAACTGTTTTTT. Its translation is CASTEQRNEKLFF.

The gene calls are TRBV7-3 and TRBJ2-7; the D is unclear. The germline V gene encodes CDR1 SGHTA and CDR2 FQGTGA. The CDR3 has 13 residues. V lost 5 bases to trimming and J lost 2 bases, with 10 bases between them. CDR3 protein: CASSPPGTYEQYF. The CDR3 DNA reads as TGTGCCAGCAGCCCCCCGGGTACCTACGAGCAGTACTTC. The full variable domain, rest sourced from reference TRBV7-3 and TRBJ2-7, is GAGVSQTPSNKVTEKGKYVELRCDPISGHTALYWYRQSLGQGPEFLIYFQGTGAADDSGLPNDRFFAVRPEGSVSTLKIQRTERGDSAVYLCASSPPGTYEQYFGPGTRLTVT.